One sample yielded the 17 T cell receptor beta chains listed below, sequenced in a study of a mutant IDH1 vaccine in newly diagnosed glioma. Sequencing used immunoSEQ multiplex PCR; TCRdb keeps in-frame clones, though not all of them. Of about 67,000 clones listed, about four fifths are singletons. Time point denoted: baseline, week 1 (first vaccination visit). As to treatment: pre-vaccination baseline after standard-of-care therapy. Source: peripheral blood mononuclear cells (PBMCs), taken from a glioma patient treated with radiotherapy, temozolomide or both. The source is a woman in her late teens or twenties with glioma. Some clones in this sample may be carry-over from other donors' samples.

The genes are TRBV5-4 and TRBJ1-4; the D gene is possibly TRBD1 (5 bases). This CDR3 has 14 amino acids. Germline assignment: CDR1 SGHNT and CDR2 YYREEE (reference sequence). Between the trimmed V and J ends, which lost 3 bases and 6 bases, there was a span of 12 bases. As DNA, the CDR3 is TGTGCCAGCAGCTCGGAGGGGCAGGATGAAAAACTGTTTTTT. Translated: CASSSEGQDEKLFF.

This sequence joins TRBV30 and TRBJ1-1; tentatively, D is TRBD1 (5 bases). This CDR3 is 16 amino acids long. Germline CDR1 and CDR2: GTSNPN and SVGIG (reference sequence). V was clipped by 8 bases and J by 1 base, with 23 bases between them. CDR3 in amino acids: CAHPEAPHGQNTEAFF. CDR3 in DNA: TGTGCCCACCCTGAGGCGCCGCATGGACAGAACACTGAAGCTTTCTTT.

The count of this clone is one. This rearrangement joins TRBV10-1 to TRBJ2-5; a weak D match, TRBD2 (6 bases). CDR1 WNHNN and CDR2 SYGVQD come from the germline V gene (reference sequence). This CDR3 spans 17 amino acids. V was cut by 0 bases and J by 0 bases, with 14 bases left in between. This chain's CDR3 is CASSESVSREDQETQYF. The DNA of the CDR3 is TGCGCCAGCAGTGAGTCGGTTTCGAGGGAGGACCAAGAGACCCAGTACTTC.

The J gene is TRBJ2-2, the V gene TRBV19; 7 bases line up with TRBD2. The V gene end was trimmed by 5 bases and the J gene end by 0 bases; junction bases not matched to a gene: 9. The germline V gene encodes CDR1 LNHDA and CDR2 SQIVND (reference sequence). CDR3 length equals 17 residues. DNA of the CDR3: TGTGCCAGTAGTCCTAGACCGGCGGGGGCGAACACCGGGGAGCTGTTTTTT. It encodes CASSPRPAGANTGELFF.

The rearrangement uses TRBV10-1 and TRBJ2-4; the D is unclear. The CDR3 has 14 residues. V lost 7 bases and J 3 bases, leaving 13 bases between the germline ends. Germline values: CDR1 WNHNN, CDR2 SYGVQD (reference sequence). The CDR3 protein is CASTNTSFKNIQYF. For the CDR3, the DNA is TGCGCCAGCACCAACACCTCATTCAAAAACATTCAGTACTTC.

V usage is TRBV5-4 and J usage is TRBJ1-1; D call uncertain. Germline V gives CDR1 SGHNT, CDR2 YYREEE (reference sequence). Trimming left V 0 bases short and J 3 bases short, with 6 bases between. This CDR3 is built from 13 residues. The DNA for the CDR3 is TGTGCCAGCAGCTTGGAGATGGACACTGAAGCTTTCTTT. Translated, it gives CASSLEMDTEAFF.

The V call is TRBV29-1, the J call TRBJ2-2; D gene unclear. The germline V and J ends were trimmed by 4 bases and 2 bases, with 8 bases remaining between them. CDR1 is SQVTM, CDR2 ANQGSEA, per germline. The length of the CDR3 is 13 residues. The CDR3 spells CSVVHPNTGELFF. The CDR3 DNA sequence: TGCAGCGTTGTACACCCTAACACCGGGGAGCTGTTTTTT.

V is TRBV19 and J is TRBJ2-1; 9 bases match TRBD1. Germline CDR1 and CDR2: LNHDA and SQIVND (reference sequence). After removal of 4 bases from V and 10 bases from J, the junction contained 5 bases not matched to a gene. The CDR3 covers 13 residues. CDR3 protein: CASSTGTGNEQFF. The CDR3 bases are TGTGCCAGTAGTACCGGGACAGGGAACGAGCAGTTCTTC.

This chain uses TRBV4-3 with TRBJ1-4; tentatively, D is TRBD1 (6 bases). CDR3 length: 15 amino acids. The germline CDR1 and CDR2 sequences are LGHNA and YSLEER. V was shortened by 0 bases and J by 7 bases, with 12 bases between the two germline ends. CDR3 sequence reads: CASSQDRGSGEKLFF. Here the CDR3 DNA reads TGCGCCAGCAGCCAAGACAGGGGTTCGGGTGAAAAACTGTTTTTT.

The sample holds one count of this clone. The CDR3 sequence: CASSSGAPNYGYTF. CDR3 nucleotide sequence: TGTGCCAGCAGTTCAGGGGCCCCTAACTATGGCTACACCTTC. The rearrangement uses TRBV6-5 and TRBJ1-2; tentative D call: TRBD1 (6 bases). V shed 4 bases and J shed 0 bases, with 9 bases lying between them. Germline lookup yields CDR1 MNHEY and CDR2 SVGAGI. This CDR3 contains 14 residues.

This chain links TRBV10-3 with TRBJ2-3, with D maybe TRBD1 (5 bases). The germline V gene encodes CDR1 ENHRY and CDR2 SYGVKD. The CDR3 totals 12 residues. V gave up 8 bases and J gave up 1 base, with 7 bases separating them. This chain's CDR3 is CAIGAGTDTQYF. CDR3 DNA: TGTGCCATCGGGGCCGGCACAGATACGCAGTATTTT.

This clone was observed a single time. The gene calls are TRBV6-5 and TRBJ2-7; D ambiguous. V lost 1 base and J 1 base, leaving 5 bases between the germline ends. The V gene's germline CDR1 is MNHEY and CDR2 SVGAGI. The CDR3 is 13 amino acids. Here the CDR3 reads CASSYLPSYEQYF. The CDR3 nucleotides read TGTGCCAGCAGTTACTTGCCATCCTACGAGCAGTACTTC.

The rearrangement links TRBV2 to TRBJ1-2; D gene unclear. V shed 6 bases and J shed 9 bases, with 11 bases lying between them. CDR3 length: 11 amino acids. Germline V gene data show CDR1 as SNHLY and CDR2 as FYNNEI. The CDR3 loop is CASRQRGSYTF. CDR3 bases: TGTGCCAGCAGACAGCGAGGGAGCTACACCTTC.

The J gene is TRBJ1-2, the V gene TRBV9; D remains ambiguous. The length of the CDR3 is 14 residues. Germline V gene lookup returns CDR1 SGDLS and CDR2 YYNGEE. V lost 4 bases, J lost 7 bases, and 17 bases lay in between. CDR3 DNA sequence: TGTGCCAGCAGCCCCCCCGCGGCGGGGTCTGGCTACACCTTC. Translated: CASSPPAAGSGYTF.

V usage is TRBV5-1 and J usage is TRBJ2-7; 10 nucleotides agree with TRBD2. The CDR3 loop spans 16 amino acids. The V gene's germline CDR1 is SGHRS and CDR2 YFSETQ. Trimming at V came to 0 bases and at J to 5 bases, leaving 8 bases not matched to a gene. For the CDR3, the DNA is TGCGCCAGCAGCTTGGCCGGGAGCGGGGGGGGACACGAGCAGTACTTC. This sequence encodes CASSLAGSGGGHEQYF.

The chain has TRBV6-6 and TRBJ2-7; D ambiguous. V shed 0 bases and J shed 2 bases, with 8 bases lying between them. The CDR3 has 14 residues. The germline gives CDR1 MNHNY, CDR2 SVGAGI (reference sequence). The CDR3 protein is CASSYSLSAYEQYF. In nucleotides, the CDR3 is TGTGCCAGCAGTTACTCTCTATCGGCCTACGAGCAGTACTTC.

Here the CDR3 DNA reads TGTGCCAGCAGTGAGGGACGGCCGAATCAGCCCCAGCATTTT. Translated, it gives CASSEGRPNQPQHF. The chain combines TRBV2 with TRBJ1-5; perhaps TRBD1 as D (5 bases). This CDR3 is 14 amino acids long. V was pared by 3 bases and J by 4 bases, with 10 bases between. Per germline, CDR1 SNHLY and CDR2 FYNNEI.